The 12 T cell receptor beta chains below were found in one sample sequenced in a study of T cell responses to AZD1222 COVID-19 vaccine. Clones were read by immunoSEQ multiplex PCR, and TCRdb kept only the in-frame ones, dropping some. The data show over 110,000 clones, roughly 92% seen once. The source was peripheral blood, collected 28 days after the second AZD1222 dose. These receptor sequences come from an adult who received the AZD1222 COVID-19 vaccine.

The CDR3 bases are TGTGCCAGCAGTGACGGCGGGGGCACAGATACGCAGTATTTT. It specifies CASSDGGGTDTQYF. V usage is TRBV6-1 and J usage is TRBJ2-3; tentatively, D is TRBD2 (6 bases). This CDR3 has 14 residues. Trimming removed 3 bases at V and 1 base at J, with 8 bases between. In germline, CDR1 is MNHNS, CDR2 SASEGT.

This chain joins TRBV5-4 and TRBJ2-3; TRBD2 agrees at 8 bases. Germline V CDR1 and CDR2: SGHNT, YYREEE (reference sequence). The V segment lost 0 bases and the J segment 3 bases; nucleotides outside the gene matches: 6. The CDR3 extends over 16 amino acids. CDR3 region: CASSLERGRRTDTQYF. The DNA for the CDR3 is TGTGCCAGCAGCTTGGAGCGGGGGCGGAGAACAGATACGCAGTATTTT.

The J gene is TRBJ1-1, the V gene TRBV5-1, with D maybe TRBD1 (5 bases). V was shortened by 2 bases and J by 4 bases, with 12 bases between the two germline ends. The CDR3 has 14 residues. Germline CDR1 is SGHRS and CDR2 is YFSETQ. CDR3 protein: CASSLYRTSTEAFF. DNA for the CDR3: TGCGCCAGCAGCTTATACAGGACGAGCACTGAAGCTTTCTTT.

This chain connects TRBV25-1 to TRBJ1-1, with a tentative D call TRBD1 (5 bases). This CDR3 contains 11 residues. Trimming removed 8 bases at V and 5 bases at J, with 9 bases between. Germline-derived CDR1 and CDR2 are MGHDK and SYGVNS. The chain's CDR3 is CASAGRTEAFF. CDR3 DNA: TGTGCCAGCGCAGGGAGGACTGAAGCTTTCTTT.

The gene calls are TRBV5-8 and TRBJ2-1, with no clear D. V shed 1 base and J shed 4 bases, with 21 bases lying between them. The CDR3 loop spans 18 amino acids. The germline V gene encodes CDR1 SGHTS and CDR2 YDEGEE. The CDR3 DNA reads as TGTGCCAGCAGCTTGTTTTTCGGTGGCAGGCGAACATACAATGAGCAGTTCTTC. Encoded protein: CASSLFFGGRRTYNEQFF.

This chain joins TRBV7-2 and TRBJ1-2, with 8 bases lining up with TRBD1. Germline V gene lookup returns CDR1 SGHTA and CDR2 FQGNSA. Germline trimming cut 5 bases from V and 7 bases from J; bases unmatched to any gene: 6. This CDR3 is built from 13 residues. The CDR3 sequence is CASSQTGGSGYTF. The CDR3 DNA follows: TGTGCCAGCAGCCAAACAGGGGGTAGTGGCTACACCTTC.

This chain connects TRBV9 to TRBJ1-2; D unresolved. The CDR3 extends over 14 amino acids. Germline lookup yields CDR1 SGDLS and CDR2 YYNGEE. Trimming shortened V by 2 bases and J by 0 bases, and 8 bases separated the two germline ends. The CDR3 DNA is TGTGCCAGCAGCGTGGAATATGCTAACTATGGCTACACCTTC. Translating it yields CASSVEYANYGYTF.

V is TRBV5-6 and J is TRBJ1-1, with D uncertain. CDR3 size: 14 residues. Trimming took 0 bases from V and 1 from J, leaving 7 bases between them. Looked up from germline, CDR1 is SGHDT and CDR2 is YYEEEE. The CDR3 DNA follows: TGTGCCAGCAGCTTGGGGTCTGGGAACACTGAAGCTTTCTTT. It specifies CASSLGSGNTEAFF. The full variable domain, with the rest looked up from reference TRBV5-6 and TRBJ1-1, is DAGVTQSPTHLIKTRGQQVTLRCSPKSGHDTVSWYQQALGQGPQFIFQYYEEEERQRGNFPDRFSGHQFPNYSSELNVNALLLGDSALYLCASSLGSGNTEAFFGQGTRLTVV.

The rearrangement links TRBV7-2 to TRBJ1-6; 8 positions match TRBD1. The V segment lost 5 bases and the J segment 2 bases; nucleotides outside the gene matches: 5. Germline V gene lookup returns CDR1 SGHTA and CDR2 FQGNSA. This CDR3 has 16 residues. The CDR3 sequence: CASSGGTGAYNSPLHF. CDR3 coding DNA: TGTGCCAGCAGCGGGGGGACAGGTGCCTATAATTCACCCCTCCACTTT.

The rearrangement links TRBV7-6 to TRBJ2-3; D unclear. Trimming took off 1 base at V and 6 bases at J, with 8 bases between the two ends. The CDR3 extends over 13 amino acids. CDR1 is SGHVS and CDR2 is FNYEAQ in the germline V gene. CDR3 in DNA: TGTGCCAGCAGCTTAGGCCCTCCTGATACGCAGTATTTT. It yields the protein CASSLGPPDTQYF.

V and J are TRBV27 and TRBJ1-4; the match to TRBD1 covers 9 bases. This CDR3 region has 16 residues. With 7 bases clipped from V and 3 bases from J, the junction kept 9 bases outside the gene matches. Germline CDR1 MNHEY, CDR2 SMNVEV (reference sequence). CDR3 sequence reads: CASKRARDRANEKLFF. CDR3 sequence (DNA): TGTGCCAGCAAACGCGCCAGGGACAGGGCTAATGAAAAACTGTTTTTT.

The chain carries TRBV11-2 and TRBJ2-1, with D perhaps TRBD1 (5 bases). CDR3 length equals 15 residues. Germline loops: CDR1 SGHAT, CDR2 FQNNGV. V was cut by 0 bases and J by 9 bases, with 15 bases left in between. CDR3 sequence (DNA): TGTGCCAGCAGCTTAGATGGGGCTGATAGTACTGAGCAGTTCTTC. The encoded protein is CASSLDGADSTEQFF.